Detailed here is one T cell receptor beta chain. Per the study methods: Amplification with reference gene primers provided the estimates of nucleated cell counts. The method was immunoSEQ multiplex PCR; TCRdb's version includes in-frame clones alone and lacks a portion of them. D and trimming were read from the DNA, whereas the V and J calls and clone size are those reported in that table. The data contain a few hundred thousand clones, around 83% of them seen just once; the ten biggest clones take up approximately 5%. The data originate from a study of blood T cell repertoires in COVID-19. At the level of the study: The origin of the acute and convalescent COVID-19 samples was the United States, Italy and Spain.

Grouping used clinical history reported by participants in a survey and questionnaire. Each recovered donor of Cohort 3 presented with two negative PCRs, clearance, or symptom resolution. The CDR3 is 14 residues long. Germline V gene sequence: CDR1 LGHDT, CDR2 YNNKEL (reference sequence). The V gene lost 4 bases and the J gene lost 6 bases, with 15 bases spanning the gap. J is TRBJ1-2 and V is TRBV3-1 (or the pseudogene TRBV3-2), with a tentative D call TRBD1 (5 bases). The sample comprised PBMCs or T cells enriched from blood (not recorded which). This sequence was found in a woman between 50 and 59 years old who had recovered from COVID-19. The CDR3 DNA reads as TGTGCCAGCAGCCTTCTCCAGGGTGGTAATGGCTACACCTTC. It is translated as CASSLLQGGNGYTF.